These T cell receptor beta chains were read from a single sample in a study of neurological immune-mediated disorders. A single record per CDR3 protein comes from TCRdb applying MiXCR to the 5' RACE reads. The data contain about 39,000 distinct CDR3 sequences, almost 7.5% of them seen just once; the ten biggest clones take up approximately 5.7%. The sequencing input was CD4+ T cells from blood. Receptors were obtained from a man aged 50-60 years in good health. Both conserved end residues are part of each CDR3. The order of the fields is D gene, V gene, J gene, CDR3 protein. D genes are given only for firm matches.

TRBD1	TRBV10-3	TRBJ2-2	CAISVGTGSTGELFF
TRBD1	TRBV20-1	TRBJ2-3	CSAGDRGHADTQYF
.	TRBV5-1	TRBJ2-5	CASSYEGTQYF
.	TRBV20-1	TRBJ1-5	CSARAGVHGQPQHF
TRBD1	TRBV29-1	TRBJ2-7	CSVAQEDRAGHEQYF
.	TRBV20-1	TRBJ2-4	CSALDRLAKNIQYF
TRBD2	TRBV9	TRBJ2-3	CASSGSGSSTDTQYF
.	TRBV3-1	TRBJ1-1	CASSQLQNTEAFF
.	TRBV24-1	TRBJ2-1	CATSDPPAGEQFF
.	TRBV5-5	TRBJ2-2	CASSYRGPGTGELFF
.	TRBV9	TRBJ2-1	CASSTSRDEQFF
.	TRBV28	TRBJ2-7	CASSLGTYEQYF
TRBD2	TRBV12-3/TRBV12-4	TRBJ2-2	CASSLAGAGTGELFF
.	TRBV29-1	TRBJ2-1	CSVREQGLVEQFF
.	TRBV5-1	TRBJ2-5	CASSLAAREETQYF
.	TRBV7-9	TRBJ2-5	CASSFKGLPGETQYF
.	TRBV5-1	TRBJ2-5	CATGGISEQETQYF
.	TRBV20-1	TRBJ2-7	CSARGTLQTYEQYF
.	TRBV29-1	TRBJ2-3	CSVVGHLTDTQYF
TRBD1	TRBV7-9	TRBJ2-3	CASSLGQGTGTDTQYF
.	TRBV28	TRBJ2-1	CASSQGGQGGYEQFF
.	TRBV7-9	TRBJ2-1	CASSLARAADEQFF
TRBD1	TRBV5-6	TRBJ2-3	CASSFRGTGAITDTQYF
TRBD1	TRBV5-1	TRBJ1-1	CASSTGGTEAFF
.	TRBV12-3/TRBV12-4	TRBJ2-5	CASSPTGPGETQYF
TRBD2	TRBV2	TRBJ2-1	CASSEGLAGSRWYEQFF
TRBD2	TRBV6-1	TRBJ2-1	CASSVLVLGSGRAIRRNEQFF
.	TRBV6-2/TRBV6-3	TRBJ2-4	CASSYRGSAGQKNIQYF